The present T cell receptor beta chain was sequenced within a study of cytomegalovirus exposure and HLA in healthy donors (TCRdb year 2017). For the study in its entirety: A later analysis indicated that the 130 or so validation repertoires were generated on the platform also employed for the 720 or so repertoires of the first cohort. The aim of the study was to test whether cataloging public T cell receptors could identify signatures of past pathogen exposure. Besides the first cohort of 500 to 700 subjects, a separate validation cohort made up of around 120 different subjects was used. High-throughput TCR immunosequencing, statistical association of individual TCRs with disease status, and machine learning were combined to predict cytomegalovirus infection status. Results and caveats for the whole study, not just this receptor: A later analysis lacked HLA typing for the validation cohort, so it scored co-occurrence in that cohort across all 120 repertoires. The classifier was reported to diagnose cytomegalovirus status with high specificity and sensitivity in both the original cohort and the validation cohort. In vitro tests confirmed that a few of the cytomegalovirus-associated TCR beta chains recognize cytomegalovirus antigens. According to the authors, the approach could potentially be generalized to other disease states and immunological phenotypes. A total of some 180 TCR beta chains were listed by the study as associated with cytomegalovirus. In a later analysis, TCRs clustered in the first cohort were found to also tend to co-occur in the 100 to 150 validation repertoires, with approximately 95% of cluster scores above 0. Most TCR sequences were seen in very few donors, while some public TCRs were found in many individuals.

Libraries were constructed by the immunoSEQ multiplex PCR assay. Turning to the authors' computational methods: A statistical classification framework was built to diagnose cytomegalovirus status from the catalog of TCR beta chain sequences. The clones in this table, taken by TCRdb from immuneACCESS, are in-frame only. Not every clone is retained; where verified, under half of the shortfall comes from an unresolved V gene, and the cause of the rest is unknown. V and J calls and clone size are as listed in that table; D and trimming were resolved from the DNA. The sample table shows about 79,000 clones, and approximately 93% are seen once. Together, the top ten hold 3.5% to 4% of the sample. The CDR3 numbers 13 residues from cysteine through phenylalanine. Just CDR3 DNA is preserved here, 39 bases in frame from base 1. CDR1 and CDR2 were assigned from the germline V gene as MDHEN and SYDVKM. The V and J ends are trimmed by 6 bases and 1 base, leaving 9 bases between them.

The donors were included in the validation cohort of 100 to 150 subjects, a group kept apart from the 666-subject first cohort. Of note for this clone: It lacks a known antigen. No per-base quality is available; no much larger clone lies one base away. At the DNA level, this CDR3 is encoded by other sequences in the same sample as well.

The sequencing sample was made of PBMCs. The V gene is TRBV28 and the J gene is TRBJ1-1; no D gene is confidently identified. This TCR was sampled from a woman younger than 45 in good health and CMV-seronegative. CDR3 loop: CASRLGGNTEAFF. The DNA sequence follows: TGTGCCAGCAGACTTGGCGGGAACACTGAAGCTTTCTTT.